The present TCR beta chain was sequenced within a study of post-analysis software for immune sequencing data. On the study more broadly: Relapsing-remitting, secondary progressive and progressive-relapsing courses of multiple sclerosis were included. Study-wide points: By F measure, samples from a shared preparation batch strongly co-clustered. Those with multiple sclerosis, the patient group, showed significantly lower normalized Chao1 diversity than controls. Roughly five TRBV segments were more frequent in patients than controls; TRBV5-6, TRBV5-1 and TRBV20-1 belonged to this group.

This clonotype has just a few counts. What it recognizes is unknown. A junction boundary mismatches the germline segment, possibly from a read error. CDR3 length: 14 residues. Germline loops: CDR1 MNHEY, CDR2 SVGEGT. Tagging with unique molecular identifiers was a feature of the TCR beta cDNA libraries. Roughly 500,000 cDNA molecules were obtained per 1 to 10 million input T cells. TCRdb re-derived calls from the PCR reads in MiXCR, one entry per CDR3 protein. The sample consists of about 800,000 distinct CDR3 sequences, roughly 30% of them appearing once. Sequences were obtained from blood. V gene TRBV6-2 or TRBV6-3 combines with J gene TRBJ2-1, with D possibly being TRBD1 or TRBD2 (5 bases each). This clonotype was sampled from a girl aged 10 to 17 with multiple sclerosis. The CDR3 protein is CASSYGTSNNEQFF. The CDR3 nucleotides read TGTGCCAGCAGTTACGGGACCTCCAACAATGAGCAGTTCTTC.